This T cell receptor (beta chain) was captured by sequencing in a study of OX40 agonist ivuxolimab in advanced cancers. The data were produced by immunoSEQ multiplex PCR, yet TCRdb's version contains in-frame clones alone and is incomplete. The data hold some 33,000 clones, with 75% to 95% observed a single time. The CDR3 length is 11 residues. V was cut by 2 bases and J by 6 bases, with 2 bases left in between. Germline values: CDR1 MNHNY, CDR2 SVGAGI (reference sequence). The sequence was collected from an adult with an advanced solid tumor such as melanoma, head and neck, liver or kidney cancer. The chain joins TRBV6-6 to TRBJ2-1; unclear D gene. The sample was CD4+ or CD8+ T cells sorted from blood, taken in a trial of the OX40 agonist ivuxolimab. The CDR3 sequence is CASSYSNEQFF. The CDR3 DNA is TGTGCCAGCAGTTACAGCAATGAGCAGTTCTTC.